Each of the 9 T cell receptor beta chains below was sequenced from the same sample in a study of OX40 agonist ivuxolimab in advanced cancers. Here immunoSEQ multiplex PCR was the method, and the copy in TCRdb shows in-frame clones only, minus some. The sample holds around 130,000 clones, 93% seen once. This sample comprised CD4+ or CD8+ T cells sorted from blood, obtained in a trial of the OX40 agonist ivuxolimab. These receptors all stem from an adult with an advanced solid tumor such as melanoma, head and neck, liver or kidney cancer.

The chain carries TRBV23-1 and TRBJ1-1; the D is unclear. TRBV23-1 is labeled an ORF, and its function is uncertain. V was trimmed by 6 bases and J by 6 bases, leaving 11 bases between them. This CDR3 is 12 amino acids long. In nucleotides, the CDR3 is TGCGCCAGCAGGACGGACTCCTCTGAAGCTTTCTTT. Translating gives CASRTDSSEAFF.

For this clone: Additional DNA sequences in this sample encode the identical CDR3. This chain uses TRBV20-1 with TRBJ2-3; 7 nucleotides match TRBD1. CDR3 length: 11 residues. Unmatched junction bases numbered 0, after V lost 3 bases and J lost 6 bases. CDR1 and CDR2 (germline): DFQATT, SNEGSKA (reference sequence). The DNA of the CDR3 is TGCAGTGCTAGGACAGGGGATACGCAGTATTTT. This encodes CSARTGDTQYF.

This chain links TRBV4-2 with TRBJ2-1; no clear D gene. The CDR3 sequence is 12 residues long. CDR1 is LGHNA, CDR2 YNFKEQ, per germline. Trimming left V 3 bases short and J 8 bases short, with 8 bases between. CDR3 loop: CASSQDPDEQFF. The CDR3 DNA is TGTGCCAGCAGCCAGGACCCAGATGAGCAGTTCTTC.

This chain's CDR3 is CASSPQRGDNEKLFF. DNA of the CDR3: TGTGCCAGCTCACCACAGCGGGGCGATAATGAAAAACTGTTTTTT. This chain joins TRBV18 and TRBJ1-4; weak D call: TRBD1 (5 bases). The CDR3 contains 15 residues. Germline V CDR1 and CDR2: KGHSH, LQKENI. V was pared by 1 base and J by 4 bases, with 10 bases between.

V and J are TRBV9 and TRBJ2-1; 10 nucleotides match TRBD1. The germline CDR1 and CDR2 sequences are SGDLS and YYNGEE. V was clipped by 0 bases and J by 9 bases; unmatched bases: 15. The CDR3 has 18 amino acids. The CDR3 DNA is TGTGCCAGCAGCGTAGTGGGACAGGGGCTTACCCCAGTCAGTGAGCAGTTCTTC. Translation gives CASSVVGQGLTPVSEQFF.

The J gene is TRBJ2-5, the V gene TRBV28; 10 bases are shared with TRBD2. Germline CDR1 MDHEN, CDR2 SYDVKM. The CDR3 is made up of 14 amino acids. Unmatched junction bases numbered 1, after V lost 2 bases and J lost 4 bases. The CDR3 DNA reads TGTGCCAGCAGTTTAAGCGGGAGGGGAGAGACCCAGTACTTC. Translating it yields CASSLSGRGETQYF. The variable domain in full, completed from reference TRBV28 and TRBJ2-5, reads DVKVTQSSRYLVKRTGEKVFLECVQDMDHENMFWYRQDPGLGLRLIYFSYDVKMKEKGDIPEGYSVSREKKERFSLILESASTNQTSMYLCASSLSGRGETQYFGPGTRLLVL.

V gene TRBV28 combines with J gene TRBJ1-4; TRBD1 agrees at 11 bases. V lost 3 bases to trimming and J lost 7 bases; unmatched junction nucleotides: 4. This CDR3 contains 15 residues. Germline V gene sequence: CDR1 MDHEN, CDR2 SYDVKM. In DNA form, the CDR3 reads TGTGCCAGCAGTTTTCTTGGGACAGGGGGTGAAAAACTGTTTTTT. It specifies CASSFLGTGGEKLFF.

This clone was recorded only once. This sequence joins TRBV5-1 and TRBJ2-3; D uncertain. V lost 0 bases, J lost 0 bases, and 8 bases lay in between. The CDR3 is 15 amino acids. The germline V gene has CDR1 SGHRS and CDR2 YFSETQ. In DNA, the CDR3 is TGCGCCAGCAGCTTGGTAGGGCCTAGCACAGATACGCAGTATTTT. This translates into CASSLVGPSTDTQYF.

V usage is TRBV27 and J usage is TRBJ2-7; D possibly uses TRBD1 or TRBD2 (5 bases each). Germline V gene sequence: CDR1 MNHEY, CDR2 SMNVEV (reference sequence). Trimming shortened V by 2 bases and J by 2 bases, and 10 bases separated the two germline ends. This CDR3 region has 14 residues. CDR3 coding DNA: TGTGCCAGCAGTTTACAGGGAGCAGCCTACGAGCAGTACTTC. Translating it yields CASSLQGAAYEQYF.